This record covers a single TCR beta chain. The data were taken from a study of blood T cell repertoires in COVID-19. As for the study in general: Sites in the United States, Italy and Spain provided acute and convalescent COVID-19 samples. T cells, B-cell-depleted T cells, or PBMCs provided the cDNA or gDNA that served as material.

Per the study methods: Amplification of reference gene primers was used by the study to estimate nucleated cell counts. Only in-frame clones appear in the TCRdb table, and some are missing; sequencing was by immunoSEQ multiplex PCR. V and J calls and clone size follow that table, whereas D and trimming were derived from the DNA. The repertoire consists of approximately 200,000 clones, with about 85% occurring once and the leading ten covering approximately 2.3%. CDR3 size: 14 residues. Trimming left V 6 bases short and J 6 bases short, with 14 bases between. The V gene's germline CDR1 is SGHVS and CDR2 FQNEAQ.

Input material: peripheral blood. The TCR originated in a man aged 70 or older with active or convalescent COVID-19. This rearrangement joins TRBV7-8 to TRBJ1-4, with a possible D match to TRBD1 (5 bases). In DNA form, the CDR3 reads TGTGCCAGCAGTAGGGGAGGGGATTATGAAAAACTGTTTTTT. This translates into CASSRGGDYEKLFF.